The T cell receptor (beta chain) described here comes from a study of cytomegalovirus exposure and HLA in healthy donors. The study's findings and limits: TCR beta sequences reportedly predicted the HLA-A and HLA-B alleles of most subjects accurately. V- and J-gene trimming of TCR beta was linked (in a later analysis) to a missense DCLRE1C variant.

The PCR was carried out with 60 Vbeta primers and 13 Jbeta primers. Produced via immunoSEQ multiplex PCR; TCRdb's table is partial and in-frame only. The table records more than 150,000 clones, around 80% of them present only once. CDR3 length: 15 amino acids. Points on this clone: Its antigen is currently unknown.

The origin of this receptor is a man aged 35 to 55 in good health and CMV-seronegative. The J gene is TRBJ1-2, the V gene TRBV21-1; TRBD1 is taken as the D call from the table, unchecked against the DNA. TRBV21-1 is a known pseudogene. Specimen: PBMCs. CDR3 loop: CASSNGKDRGHGYTF. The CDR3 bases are TGTGCCAGCAGCAATGGCAAGGACAGGGGGCATGGCTACACCTTC.